A selection of T cell receptor beta chains follows, all from one sample in a study of beta chain features in type 1 diabetes. The assay was immunoSEQ multiplex PCR, and TCRdb's table has in-frame clones only and misses some. This table holds more than 300,000 clones, roughly an eighth found once. The sample comprised naive CD4+ T cells from blood. The receptors shown here come from a man between 18 and 29 years old in good health. CDR3s include the opening cysteine and the closing phenylalanine or tryptophan. A D gene is named only where the DNA matches it firmly. Where a row states a size, it is once, few, many or the class of an expanded clone; other rows omit it.

size	J	D	V	CDR3	DNA
few	TRBJ1-2	-	TRBV7-2	CASSSTVVDYGYTF	TGTGCCAGCAGCTCAACAGTGGTTGACTATGGCTACACCTTC
-	TRBJ2-1	TRBD2	TRBV30	CAWSVGGGADEQFF	TGTGCCTGGAGTGTCGGCGGGGGGGCCGATGAGCAGTTCTTC
-	TRBJ1-1	-	TRBV11-1	CASSFPGGGTEAFF	TGTGCCAGCAGCTTTCCGGGAGGAGGGACTGAAGCTTTCTTT
-	TRBJ2-5	TRBD1	TRBV6-1	CASSPTGIETQYF	TGTGCCAGCAGCCCGACAGGGATAGAGACCCAGTACTTC
-	TRBJ2-3	-	TRBV7-6	CASQRWEQTDTQYF	TGTGCCAGCCAAAGGTGGGAGCAGACAGATACGCAGTATTTT
few	TRBJ2-1	TRBD1	TRBV29-1	CSVVVQGGIYNEQFF	TGCAGCGTTGTTGTGCAAGGGGGCATCTACAATGAGCAGTTCTTC
-	TRBJ1-5	-	TRBV29-1	CSALQGSNQPQHF	TGCAGCGCCTTACAGGGAAGCAATCAGCCCCAGCATTTT
many	TRBJ2-1	-	TRBV7-2	CASSLPTRRRQFF	TGTGCCAGCAGCCTACCTACTAGGAGAAGGCAGTTCTTC
-	TRBJ1-1	TRBD1	TRBV18	CASSSLPGQGASEAFF	TGTGCCAGCTCATCCCTCCCGGGACAGGGGGCATCTGAAGCTTTCTTT
-	TRBJ2-5	TRBD2	TRBV7-3	CASSKTGLAEQETQYF	TGTGCCAGCAGCAAAACGGGACTAGCGGAGCAAGAGACCCAGTACTTC
-	TRBJ2-7	-	TRBV7-9	CASSGRGVSYEQYF	TGTGCCAGCAGCGGGAGGGGGGTTTCCTACGAGCAGTACTTC
-	TRBJ1-2	-	TRBV1	CTSSQDRGDGYGYTF	TGCACCAGCAGCCAAGATCGGGGGGATGGCTATGGCTACACCTTC
-	TRBJ2-7	-	TRBV4-1	CASSQAFVRDYEQYF	TGCGCCAGCAGCCAAGCTTTCGTGCGGGACTACGAGCAGTACTTC
few	TRBJ2-1	TRBD1	TRBV6-6	CASRRDSYNEQFF	TGTGCCAGCAGGAGGGACAGCTACAATGAGCAGTTCTTC
-	TRBJ2-3	-	TRBV7-9	CASSLEIGRADTQYF	TGTGCCAGCAGCTTAGAGATCGGCAGGGCAGATACGCAGTATTTT
few	TRBJ2-1	-	TRBV6-6	CASIAGRSYNEQFF	TGTGCCAGCATCGCGGGAAGGTCCTACAATGAGCAGTTCTTC
few	TRBJ2-1	TRBD1	TRBV7-2	CASSPDGTASYNEQFF	TGTGCCAGCAGCCCTGACGGGACAGCCTCCTACAATGAGCAGTTCTTC
-	TRBJ1-2	-	TRBV5-1	CASSLADSKYGYTF	TGCGCCAGCAGCTTGGCGGACAGTAAATATGGCTACACCTTC
few	TRBJ2-1	TRBD2	TRBV6-5	CASRGGTSGKGEQFF	TGTGCCAGCAGAGGAGGGACTAGCGGGAAGGGGGAGCAGTTCTTC
few	TRBJ2-1	-	TRBV7-9	CATPPGSHDEQFF	TGTGCCACCCCCCCGGGATCCCACGATGAGCAGTTCTTC
-	TRBJ2-5	-	TRBV18	CASSTQDSLQETQYF	TGTGCCAGCTCAACACAGGACAGTCTTCAAGAGACCCAGTACTTC
-	TRBJ1-4	-	TRBV7-9	CASSPRGGYEKLFF	TGTGCCAGCAGCCCGAGGGGGGGCTATGAAAAACTGTTTTTT
few	TRBJ2-6	TRBD1	TRBV29-1	CSVGTVGSGANVLTF	TGCAGCGTCGGGACAGTTGGCTCTGGGGCCAACGTCCTGACTTTC
few	TRBJ1-6	TRBD1	TRBV9	CASSVEGANSPLHF	TGTGCCAGCAGCGTAGAGGGGGCTAATTCACCCCTCCACTTT
-	TRBJ1-2	TRBD1	TRBV28	CASSRGQGARYGYTF	TGTGCCAGTAGCAGGGGACAGGGGGCGCGATATGGCTACACCTTC
few	TRBJ2-2	-	TRBV10-3	CAISAGVTGELFF	TGTGCCATCTCCGCGGGTGTAACCGGGGAGCTGTTTTTT
-	TRBJ2-7	TRBD1	TRBV30	CAIARQGTYEQYF	TGTGCCATTGCACGACAGGGCACCTACGAGCAGTACTTC
few	TRBJ2-2	-	TRBV5-1	CASSLTADTGELFF	TGCGCCAGCAGCTTGACAGCGGACACCGGGGAGCTGTTTTTT
-	TRBJ1-2	TRBD1	TRBV5-4	CASSEQGNYGYTF	TGTGCCAGCAGCGAACAGGGGAACTATGGCTACACCTTC
-	TRBJ2-2	TRBD2	TRBV28	CASNLPSGNTGELFF	TGTGCCAGCAATTTACCTAGCGGGAACACCGGGGAGCTGTTTTTT
-	TRBJ1-2	-	TRBV4-3	CASSGNRVGYGYTF	TGCGCCAGCAGCGGAAACAGGGTGGGCTATGGCTACACCTTC
few	TRBJ1-2	TRBD1	TRBV10-3	CAITKTGNYGYTF	TGTGCCATCACAAAGACAGGGAACTATGGCTACACCTTC
few	TRBJ2-3	-	TRBV11-2	CASSGLAPTDTQYF	TGTGCCAGCAGCGGCCTTGCACCCACAGATACGCAGTATTTT
few	TRBJ1-5	-	TRBV15	CATSPSDQPQHF	TGTGCCACCAGTCCGAGTGATCAGCCCCAGCATTTT
-	TRBJ1-3	-	TRBV7-3	CASSSSSGNTIYF	TGTGCCAGCAGCTCGAGCTCTGGAAACACCATATATTTT
few	TRBJ1-5	-	TRBV28	CATQGFNQPQHF	TGTGCCACGCAGGGCTTCAATCAGCCCCAGCATTTT
-	TRBJ2-5	TRBD1	TRBV11-2	CASSFTGTGEAETQYF	TGTGCCAGCAGCTTCACCGGGACAGGGGAGGCAGAGACCCAGTACTTC
-	TRBJ2-3	-	TRBV5-4	CASYAQGADTQYF	TGTGCCAGCTACGCCCAGGGTGCAGATACGCAGTATTTT
few	TRBJ1-1	-	TRBV28	CASRQTGLIRGKAFF	TGTGCCAGCAGGCAAACAGGGTTGATAAGGGGAAAAGCTTTCTTT
-	TRBJ1-3	-	TRBV27	CASSLGGTGNTIYF	TGTGCCAGCAGCCTAGGTGGTACTGGAAACACCATATATTTT
-	TRBJ1-5	-	TRBV6-5	CASTDDNRDQPQHF	TGTGCCAGCACGGATGACAACAGGGATCAGCCCCAGCATTTT
-	TRBJ2-7	TRBD2	TRBV5-4	CASSLLASGQYEQYF	TGTGCCAGCAGCTTGTTAGCTAGCGGGCAATACGAGCAGTACTTC
-	TRBJ2-6	-	TRBV9	CASSVYGANVLTF	TGTGCCAGCAGCGTTTATGGGGCCAACGTCCTGACTTTC
-	TRBJ2-5	TRBD1	TRBV28	CASSKAGGSKETQYF	TGTGCCAGCAGTAAAGCAGGGGGCTCAAAAGAGACCCAGTACTTC
few	TRBJ2-7	-	TRBV2	CASSDRTPSYEQYF	TGTGCCAGCAGTGACCGGACACCCTCCTACGAGCAGTACTTC
few	TRBJ2-3	-	TRBV6-1	CASSVPSSTDTQYF	TGTGCCAGCAGTGTTCCCTCTAGCACAGATACGCAGTATTTT
few	TRBJ2-7	-	TRBV11-2	CASSRSSEMGFEQYF	TGTGCCAGCAGCCGTTCTAGCGAGATGGGGTTCGAGCAGTACTTC
-	TRBJ2-1	-	TRBV21-1	CASSNTMGLLSSYNEQFF	TGTGCCAGCAGCAATACAATGGGACTGCTGAGCTCCTACAATGAGCAGTTCTTC
-	TRBJ1-2	-	TRBV28	CASILGPGATGGYGYTF	TGTGCCAGCATCTTGGGGCCGGGCGCTACCGGGGGCTATGGCTACACCTTC
few	TRBJ2-5	-	TRBV11-1	CASSSEVDRTQYF	TGTGCCAGCAGCTCCGAGGTGGATAGGACCCAGTACTTC
few	TRBJ2-3	-	TRBV29-1	CSVRLTPSTQYF	TGCAGCGTTCGGCTCACCCCTAGTACGCAGTATTTT
-	TRBJ2-5	TRBD1	TRBV7-8	CASSFPDRGHVETQYF	TGTGCCAGCAGCTTCCCGGACAGGGGGCATGTAGAGACCCAGTACTTC
-	TRBJ2-5	TRBD2	TRBV5-1	CASSKGLAVQETQYF	TGCGCCAGCAGCAAGGGACTAGCGGTCCAAGAGACCCAGTACTTC
-	TRBJ1-1	-	TRBV6-6	CASSYHPLGGTEAFF	TGTGCCAGCAGTTACCACCCATTGGGGGGCACTGAAGCTTTCTTT
-	TRBJ2-7	-	TRBV30	CAWSVSGAGEQYF	TGTGCCTGGAGTGTATCAGGGGCGGGCGAGCAGTACTTC
-	TRBJ1-5	-	TRBV5-1	CASSLDGNSNQPQHF	TGCGCCAGCAGCTTGGACGGGAATAGCAATCAGCCCCAGCATTTT
few	TRBJ2-5	TRBD2	TRBV7-2	CASSSGLVLETQYF	TGTGCCAGCAGCTCGGGACTAGTTCTGGAGACCCAGTACTTC
-	TRBJ2-7	-	TRBV5-1	CASSVLLDPKEQYF	TGCGCCAGCAGCGTCTTACTAGATCCTAAGGAGCAGTACTTC
few	TRBJ2-7	-	TRBV25-1	CASSADRALGSYEQYF	TGTGCCAGCAGTGCTGACAGAGCCCTGGGGTCCTACGAGCAGTACTTC